These 9 T cell receptor beta chains were all obtained from the same sample, sequenced in a study of T cells in Graves' hyperthyroidism and ophthalmopathy (dated by TCRdb to the late 2010s). The library was obtained by multiplex PCR. For sequencing, an Illumina HiSeq 2000 was employed. TCR beta CDR3 regions were amplified from RNA transcripts. The TCR CDR3 was subjected to a first round of RT-PCR using the HTBI primer set and the Qiagen OneStep RT-PCR kit. The public reads were reanalyzed by TCRdb: fastp trimming at Q25, MiXCR alignment, in-frame beta chains only. Rows with one shared CDR3 protein collapse into an entry with the most common genes and DNA. The sample table contains some 560,000 distinct CDR3 sequences; only one count was recorded for less than 20% of them. The ten biggest clones cover around 7.5% of the sample. Material for sequencing was blood. The receptor set was obtained from a woman under 40 with Graves' hyperthyroidism.

J is TRBJ2-1 and V is TRBV18; TRBD1 matches at 7 bases. Germline CDR1 reads KGHSH; CDR2 reads LQKENI. Trimming took 2 bases from V and 2 from J; bases not matched to a gene: 3. The CDR3 sequence is 15 residues long. CDR3 protein: CASSPWTGPYNEQFF. The CDR3 DNA reads TGTGCCAGCTCACCATGGACAGGTCCCTACAATGAGCAGTTCTTC.

The CDR3 sequence is CASLSAKNIQYF. The CDR3 DNA follows: TGTGCCAGCTTATCAGCCAAAAACATTCAGTACTTC. The V gene is TRBV2, the J gene TRBJ2-4; no clear D. The CDR3 contains 12 residues. Trimming removed 8 bases from V and 0 bases from J, with 5 bases in between. The germline V gene has CDR1 SNHLY and CDR2 FYNNEI. Combining the CDR3 with reference TRBV2 and TRBJ2-4 gives the whole variable domain EPEVTQTPSHQVTQMGQEVILRCVPISNHLYFYWYRQILGQKVEFLVSFYNNEISEKSEIFDDQFSVERPDGSNFTLKIRSTKLEDSAMYFCASLSAKNIQYFGAGTRLSVL.

This clonotype was recorded many times. A read error may produce the germline difference seen at one junction end. The chain recombines TRBV5-1 with TRBJ2-2; unclear D gene. Looked up from germline, CDR1 is SGHRS and CDR2 is YFSETQ. The CDR3 is 13 amino acids. The CDR3 spells CASSLAVTGELFF. The CDR3, as DNA: TGTGCCAGCAGCTTAGCCGTCACCGGGGAGCTGTTTTTT.

This clonotype was seen at least ten times. One end of the junction does not line up with germline, which may come from a read error. The chain combines TRBV30 with TRBJ2-1; D possibly corresponds to TRBD2 (6 bases). Germline CDR1 is GTSNPN and CDR2 is SVGIG (reference sequence). The CDR3 covers 14 residues. The CDR3 region has the DNA TGTGCTTGGAAGGGACTCCCGGTGGTCTATGAGCAGTTCTTC. Its protein product is CAWKGLPVVYEQFF.

This clonotype was found many times. The chain joins TRBV7-2 to TRBJ2-1, with a possible D match to TRBD2 (5 bases). Germline V lookup: CDR1 SGHTA, CDR2 FQGNSA. The CDR3 sequence is 12 residues long. Trimming shortened V by 5 bases and J by 9 bases, and 11 bases separated the two germline ends. The CDR3 DNA reads TGTGCCAGCAGCCAAGGACTGCTTGAGCAGTTCTTC. It yields the protein CASSQGLLEQFF.

This clonotype was seen many times. This chain joins TRBV20-1 and TRBJ2-7; 13 bases fit TRBD2. V lost 4 bases to trimming and J lost 2 bases; unmatched junction nucleotides: 5. The CDR3 length is 15 residues. Germline CDR1 reads DFQATT; CDR2 reads SNEGSKA (reference sequence). The CDR3 DNA is TGCAGTGCTACCGGGACTAGCGGGACCCCCTACGAGCAGTACTTC. Translated, it gives CSATGTSGTPYEQYF.

This clonotype showed up just a few times. This chain uses TRBV5-8 with TRBJ1-5, with D uncertain. Per germline, CDR1 SGHTS and CDR2 YDEGEE. Between the trimmed V and J ends, which lost 0 bases and 9 bases, there was a span of 13 bases. The CDR3 runs 14 residues. CDR3: CASSLDTSLRPQHF. The CDR3 DNA sequence: TGTGCCAGCAGCTTGGATACTTCGCTTCGGCCCCAGCATTTT.

This clonotype was seen ten or more times. CDR3 coding DNA: TGTGCCAGCAGTTACCTTTGGCTAGCGGATCCTTCCTACAATGAGCAGTTCTTC. Protein sequence: CASSYLWLADPSYNEQFF. The chain uses TRBV6-6 and TRBJ2-1, with 7 nucleotides matching TRBD2. This CDR3 region has 18 residues. The V gene end was trimmed by 2 bases and the J gene end by 1 base; junction bases not matched to a gene: 11. Germline V gene sequence: CDR1 MNHNY, CDR2 SVGAGI (reference sequence).

The CDR3 sequence is CASSQTTAHSPLHF. The CDR3 bases are TGCGCCAGCAGCCAAACGACAGCGCATTCACCCCTCCACTTT. This chain uses TRBV4-1 with TRBJ1-6; possible D gene TRBD1, 5 bases. V lost 2 bases, J lost 8 bases, and 10 bases lay in between. The CDR3 runs 14 residues. Germline CDR1 reads MGHRA; CDR2 reads YSYEKL.